This record looks at one T cell receptor (beta chain) sequence and its context. The CDR3 totals 14 residues. The germline V gene encodes CDR1 MNHEY and CDR2 SVGAGI. V lost 2 bases and J 2 bases, leaving 7 bases between the germline ends. This sample is drawn from a study of T cells after yellow fever vaccination. General study results and limits: Primary-vaccination clones mostly resurfaced post-booster (less than 98% CD4, roughly 87% CD8). Abundant bulk-population clonotypes could contaminate the FACS-sorted repertoires.

The study made its TCR cDNA through 5'RACE template switching. That step introduced a universal primer site along with UMIs. TCRdb analysed the 5' RACE reads with MiXCR anew, one entry per CDR3 protein. The top ten clones hold about 26% of a sample with about 85,000 distinct CDR3 sequences, roughly 14% of them seen once. The rearrangement uses TRBV6-5 and TRBJ1-5; D unclear. The sample consisted of CD8+ T cells not binding an NS4B(214-222) dextramer, sorted from PBMCs, taken approximately 22 days after the first yellow fever vaccination. This TCR derives from a man younger than 35 who received the YFV17D yellow fever vaccine. CDR3 nucleotides: TGTGCCAGCAGTTACAGGTCGGGCAATCAGCCCCAGCATTTT. This sequence encodes CASSYRSGNQPQHF.